Reported below is one TCR beta chain. This clonotype was recorded at least ten times. This receptor's antigen is unknown. Base quality data are lacking; no much larger clone is found one base away. A distance of 8 bases separates the germline ends of V and J, which lose 1 base and 5 bases respectively. The CDR3 goes from the cysteine to the phenylalanine over 14 residues. Solely the CDR3 DNA is kept, with 42 bases framed from the first base. CDR1 and CDR2 (SGHTA, FQGNSA) derive from the germline V gene. The sample's time point, from its label and the paper: patch test 1, 2 weeks after DPC sensitization. According to the study, the label for this sample's treatment or condition signals: therapeutic diphenylcyclopropenone sensitization with weekly scalp DPC. At every patch-test visit, the blood draw took place before the patch test was put on. Eligible patients were aged 18 to 70, diagnosed with alopecia, deemed suitable for DPC therapy, and excluded if pregnant. Unfractionated whole blood was collected in Tempus Blood RNA tubes, and total RNA was extracted from that blood.

This sample stems from a study of human T cells and chemical hapten exposure (dated by TCRdb to 2020 to 2022). Broadly, across the study: For sensitization, 2% DPC in acetone was applied to a 2 cm by 2 cm area of upper inner arm skin. Throughout the study period of 20 to 30 weeks, patients also received therapeutic DPC doses to the scalp every week. Patch testing was performed on the upper back with Finn chambers containing 0.01% DPC, and the patch tests were scored after 6 days according to International Contact Dermatitis Research Group standards. Most of the patients in the cohort were female, and the cohort covered alopecia areata with under or over 50% scalp involvement, alopecia totalis and alopecia universalis. Libraries were combined into a pool for sequencing, and differences in TCR yield between samples came mainly from small differences in library volumes within the pool. Peripheral blood TCR repertoire changes were tracked in vivo in alopecia patients during primary and secondary sensitization to the hapten diphenylcyclopropenone (DPC). Blood was sampled from patients pre-sensitization (week 0) and at 2, 6 and about 24 weeks after DPC sensitization. For TCR sequencing, blood came from 25 to 30 alopecia patients at anywhere from one to four time points (pre-sensitization, 2, 6 and 24 weeks). The investigation overall reported the following: After repeated subsampling, the strength of the expansion versus patch-test correlation and the threshold at which it became significant changed. Because every patient had alopecia, a presumed autoimmune disease, the patients' immune response might differ from that of healthy individuals. The number of PT1 expanded TCRs positively correlated with patch test score, significant at thresholds 8, 16 and 32 but not 4. The number of TCRs above 1 in 1000 frequency did not change with DPC sensitization; there was no evidence of global repertoire structure alterations. Compared with pre-sensitization or healthy control sets, expanded TCRs formed significantly more large CDR3 similarity clusters, which is consistent with antigen-driven responses.

Receptor amplification or capture employed RACE. The run used a NextSeq 500. Library preparation attached unique molecular identifiers to individual cDNA molecules for quantitative, reproducible TCR counting. From each blood RNA sample, both TCR alpha and TCR beta chains were sequenced. The original pipeline was this. Samples had a median of approximately 93,000 TCRs, with a range from about 20,000 to 690,600. V, J and CDR3 annotation of the TCR reads was carried out using the Decombinator software suite. For the PS versus PT1 abundance plots, all samples were subsampled to the same number of TCRs (28,000). TCRs were defined as expanded if absent before sensitization and observed at least eight times at the 2-week time point. Using fastp at Q25 and MiXCR, TCRdb reprocessed the public reads and kept productive beta chains. Merged by CDR3 protein, the rows form single entries marked with the most common genes and DNA. What appears here as the V and J calls and clone size reflects TCRdb's work, not the paper's. This sample has approximately 340,000 distinct CDR3 sequences in its table, and roughly 6.9% of those were observed once. The ten largest clonotypes hold roughly 8% of the sample.

The rearrangement joined TRBV7-2 to TRBJ1-4, and the D gene may be TRBD1, 6 bases matching. The receptor was derived from a woman under 30 with alopecia areata. Some clones in this sample may be carry-over from other donors' samples. The material was whole blood, obtained in connection with sensitization to the hapten diphenylcyclopropenone (DPC). The base sequence is TGTGCCAGCAGCTTAGGCGGGACAAATGAAAAACTGTTTTTT. This sequence encodes CASSLGGTNEKLFF.